This T cell receptor beta chain was sequenced in a study of T cells in Graves' hyperthyroidism and ophthalmopathy. Study-level background: At the time of initial diagnosis and before any treatment, peripheral blood was collected.

TCR beta CDR3 regions were amplified from RNA. In the first-round RT-PCR of the TCR CDR3, the HTBI primer set was used. MiXCR, applied by TCRdb to the multiplex PCR reads, yields one record per CDR3 protein. Among about 400,000 distinct CDR3 sequences, approximately 14% were seen once, and the ten largest hold around 7.3%. This clonotype was recorded many times. This CDR3 is built from 13 residues. Germline CDR1 reads SGHRS; CDR2 reads YFSETQ. V dropped 4 bases and J dropped 8 bases, with 15 bases sitting between them. Material: blood. The receptor's source is a woman between 18 and 29 years old with Graves' hyperthyroidism. This chain links TRBV5-1 with TRBJ1-2; possible D gene TRBD1, 5 bases. The CDR3 reads CASSPRGNRGYTF. In DNA, the CDR3 is TGCGCCAGCAGCCCTCGGGGGAATCGGGGCTACACCTTC.